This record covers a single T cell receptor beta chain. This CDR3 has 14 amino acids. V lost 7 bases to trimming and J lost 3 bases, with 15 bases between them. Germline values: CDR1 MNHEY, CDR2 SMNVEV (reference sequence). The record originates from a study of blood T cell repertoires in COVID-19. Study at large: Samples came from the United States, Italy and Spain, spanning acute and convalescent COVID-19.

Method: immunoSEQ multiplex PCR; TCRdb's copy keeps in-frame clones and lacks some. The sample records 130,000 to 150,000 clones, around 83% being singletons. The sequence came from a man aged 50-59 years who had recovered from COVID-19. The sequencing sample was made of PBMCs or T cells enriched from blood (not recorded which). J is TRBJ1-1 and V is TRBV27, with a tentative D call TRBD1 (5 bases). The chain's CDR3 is CASKRAREDTEAFF. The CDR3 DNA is TGTGCCAGCAAAAGGGCCAGGGAGGACACTGAAGCTTTCTTT.